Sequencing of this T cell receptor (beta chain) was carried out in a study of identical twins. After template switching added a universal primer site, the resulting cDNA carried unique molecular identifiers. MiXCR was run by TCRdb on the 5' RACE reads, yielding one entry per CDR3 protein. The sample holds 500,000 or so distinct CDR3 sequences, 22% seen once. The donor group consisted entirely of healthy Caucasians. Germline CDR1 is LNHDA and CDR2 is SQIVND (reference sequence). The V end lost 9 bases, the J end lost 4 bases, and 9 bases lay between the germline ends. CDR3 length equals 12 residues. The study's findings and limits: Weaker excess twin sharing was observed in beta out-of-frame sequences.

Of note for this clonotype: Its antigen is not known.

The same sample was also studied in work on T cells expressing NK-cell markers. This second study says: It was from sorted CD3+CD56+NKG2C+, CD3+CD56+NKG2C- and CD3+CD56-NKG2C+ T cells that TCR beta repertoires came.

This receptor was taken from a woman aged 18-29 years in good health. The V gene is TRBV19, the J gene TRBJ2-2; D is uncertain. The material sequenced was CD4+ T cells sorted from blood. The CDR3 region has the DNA TGTGCCAGCAATATGCTCACCGGGGAGCTGTTTTTT. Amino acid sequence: CASNMLTGELFF.